The 22 T cell receptor beta chains presented below share a single source sample, sequenced in a study of CXCR3-negative and CXCR3-positive naive CD8 T cells. The TRB libraries of cDNA were built by UMI-labeled 5' RACE. Using the 5' RACE reads, TCRdb records one entry per CDR3 protein without DNA. The sample data list about 41,000 distinct CDR3 sequences. Material for sequencing was naive CXCR3- CD8+ T cells from blood. Subset of the sample: CD45RO-CCR7+CD27+CD95- naive CD8+ T cells lacking CXCR3 (TNR3-). These receptors all come from a human donor in good health. Some clones in this sample may be carry-over from other donors' samples.

J is TRBJ2-1 and V is TRBV27; the TRBD1 assignment by TCRdb is unverifiable without DNA. Per germline, CDR1 MNHEY and CDR2 SMNVEV (reference sequence). The CDR3 consists of 15 residues. The CDR3 is CASSFLGASYNEQFF.

This clonotype shows up as medium-sized by frequency. The chain uses TRBV29-1 and TRBJ1-3. The CDR3 spans 16 residues. Looked up from germline, CDR1 is SQVTM and CDR2 is ANQGSEA. CDR3 in amino acids: CSVGIAELYSGNTIYF.

V gene TRBV12-5 combines with J gene TRBJ2-7; lacking DNA, the TRBD1 call made by TCRdb goes unchecked. In germline, CDR1 is LGHNT, CDR2 FRNRAP. The CDR3 totals 13 residues. CDR3 sequence reads: CASGFGQGYEQYF.

The chain couples TRBV4-3 to TRBJ1-1. The CDR3 contains 14 residues. Germline V lookup: CDR1 LGHNA, CDR2 YSLEER. CDR3 sequence: CASSPAQVNTEAFF.

The chain carries TRBV29-1 and TRBJ1-1; as DNA is missing, the TRBD1 call by TCRdb cannot be tested. This CDR3 contains 14 residues. CDR1 is SQVTM and CDR2 is ANQGSEA in the germline V gene. CDR3 sequence reads: CSVGGPRMNTEAFF.

This chain links TRBV9 with TRBJ1-5; checking the TCRdb D call of TRBD1 is not possible without DNA. This CDR3 has 14 amino acids. In germline, CDR1 is SGDLS, CDR2 YYNGEE. The CDR3 sequence: CASSQGQLNQPQHF.

The V and J genes are TRBV7-9 and TRBJ2-5; TCRdb picks TRBD1, but there is no DNA to check that call. Germline V gives CDR1 SEHNR, CDR2 FQNEAQ (reference sequence). This CDR3 comprises 13 residues. The CDR3 is CASSFQGAGTQYF.

The chain recombines TRBV29-1 with TRBJ1-1; TCRdb selects TRBD1, and the lack of DNA leaves this call unchecked. CDR1 is SQVTM and CDR2 is ANQGSEA in the germline V gene. The CDR3 runs 13 residues. CDR3 region: CSVDYRGNTEAFF.

This chain joins TRBV6-4 and TRBJ1-2; the TRBD1 assignment by TCRdb is unverifiable without DNA. Germline CDR1 reads MRHNA; CDR2 reads SNTAGT. The CDR3 extends over 15 amino acids. CDR3 sequence reads: CASREKGVSGYGYTF.

V gene TRBV20-1 combines with J gene TRBJ1-5. This CDR3 has 14 amino acids. CDR1 and CDR2 from the germline V gene are DFQATT and SNEGSKA (reference sequence). CDR3: CSASWQVENQPQHF.

V usage is TRBV28 and J usage is TRBJ2-7; the TCRdb call, TRBD1, lacks DNA for checking. The CDR3 has 13 amino acids. Germline V gene lookup returns CDR1 MDHEN and CDR2 SYDVKM. CDR3 region: CASTHQGADEQYF.

The chain employs TRBV10-3 and TRBJ2-7; absent DNA, TCRdb's TRBD1 call cannot be checked. Germline V lookup: CDR1 ENHRY, CDR2 SYGVKD. There are 15 residues in the CDR3. The CDR3 loop reads CAISGGTGGENEQYF.

The chain joins TRBV7-6 to TRBJ2-7; the D gene TCRdb calls, TRBD1, cannot be checked with no DNA. The CDR3 covers 16 residues. Germline loops: CDR1 SGHVS, CDR2 FNYEAQ. The CDR3: CASSLGEGIFVYEQYF.

This chain joins TRBV6-2 or TRBV6-3 and TRBJ2-7; TCRdb proposes TRBD1, but this gene call is untestable without DNA. The CDR3 spans 20 residues. Per germline, CDR1 MNHEY and CDR2 SVGEGT. CDR3 in amino acids: CASSYFPPWVAGDLSNEQYF.

The chain's CDR3 is CASSQGGSHTGELFF. V and J are TRBV23-1 and TRBJ2-2; the D call from TCRdb, TRBD2, cannot be confirmed without DNA. TRBV23-1 belongs to the ORF category, with a function that is uncertain. This CDR3 spans 15 amino acids.

The J gene is TRBJ1-2, the V gene TRBV6-2 or TRBV6-3; checking the TCRdb D call of TRBD1 is not possible without DNA. The CDR3 extends over 15 amino acids. CDR1 MNHEY and CDR2 SVGEGT come from the germline V gene. The CDR3 reads CASSSVVRGAYGYTF.

The V and J genes are TRBV29-1 and TRBJ2-5; the TCRdb D gene call, TRBD2, has no DNA to confirm it. The CDR3 loop spans 12 amino acids. The germline V gene has CDR1 SQVTM and CDR2 ANQGSEA. The CDR3 region is CSVDRGEETQYF.

The chain has TRBV19 and TRBJ2-1; TCRdb proposes TRBD2, but this gene call is untestable without DNA. The germline V gene has CDR1 LNHDA and CDR2 SQIVND (reference sequence). The CDR3 is 16 residues long. The CDR3 is CASSIVGSGTYNEQFF.

The rearrangement links TRBV7-2 to TRBJ2-4; no DNA is available, so the TRBD1 call from TCRdb remains unchecked. CDR3 size: 16 residues. The germline V gene has CDR1 SGHTA and CDR2 FQGNSA. This CDR3 reads CASSLWGRLAKNIQYF.

V is TRBV5-1 and J is TRBJ2-7; the D gene TCRdb calls, TRBD1, cannot be checked with no DNA. This CDR3 is built from 13 residues. Germline assignment: CDR1 SGHRS and CDR2 YFSETQ. CDR3 sequence: CASSLGQGNEQYF.

Judged by frequency, this clonotype is medium-sized. The chain employs TRBV12-3 or TRBV12-4 and TRBJ2-3; TCRdb reports TRBD2, a call that lacks DNA to check it against. There are 14 residues in the CDR3. Here the CDR3 reads CASSFNGPTDTQYF.

This sequence joins TRBV6-5 and TRBJ2-1; TCRdb outputs TRBD2, but without DNA this stays unchecked. CDR1 and CDR2 from the germline V gene are MNHEY and SVGAGI. The CDR3 is 16 residues long. The CDR3 loop reads CASSYLAGGAHNEQFF.